The 5 T cell receptor beta chains presented below share a single source sample, sequenced in a study of blood T cell repertoires in COVID-19 (dated by TCRdb to the early 2020s). Libraries came from the immunoSEQ multiplex PCR assay. Entries here come from immuneACCESS through TCRdb and include only in-frame sequences with V and J called. Some clones fail to appear in such tables; in the studies checked, an unresolved V gene covers under half of the shortfall, and the cause of the remainder is unknown. Within this sample are hundreds of thousands of clones, with approximately 87% of them counted one time only. The top ten hold 2% to 2.5% of the sample. Specimen: peripheral blood. The source is a woman aged 60 to 75 with COVID-19, enrolled during active disease.

V and J are TRBV7-2 and TRBJ2-1, with 7 nucleotides matching TRBD1. The junction had 11 bases not matched to a gene; V was cut back by 5 bases and J by 13 bases. Germline V gives CDR1 SGHTA, CDR2 FQGNSA. The CDR3 is 13 residues long. The CDR3 here is CASSTDRSQTQFF. CDR3 sequence (DNA): TGTGCCAGCAGCACGGACAGGAGCCAAACCCAGTTCTTC.

The rearrangement uses TRBV14 and TRBJ1-4; unclear D gene. There are 15 residues in the CDR3. Germline V gene data show CDR1 as SGHDN and CDR2 as FVKESK. The germline V and J ends were trimmed by 4 bases and 0 bases, with 9 bases remaining between them. The CDR3 region is CASSRQFATNEKLFF. The DNA for the CDR3 is TGTGCCAGCAGCCGCCAGTTTGCAACTAATGAAAAACTGTTTTTT.

The chain employs TRBV7-2 and TRBJ1-2, with D possibly TRBD1 on 5 matching bases. Trimming took 3 bases from V and 4 from J, leaving 12 bases between them. The germline gives CDR1 SGHTA, CDR2 FQGNSA. The CDR3 length is 14 residues. The CDR3 sequence is CASSFTPGVYGYTF. The CDR3 DNA reads as TGTGCCAGCAGCTTCACTCCGGGGGTCTATGGCTACACCTTC.

This chain's CDR3 is CASSPPVAGMFNEQFF. DNA for the CDR3: TGTGCCAGCTCACCACCAGTAGCGGGGATGTTCAATGAGCAGTTCTTC. The chain links TRBV18 to TRBJ2-1; 8 nucleotides align to TRBD2. Trimming took 0 bases from V and 6 from J; bases not matched to a gene: 7. Germline CDR1 KGHSH, CDR2 LQKENI. This CDR3 has 16 residues.

This clone was observed a handful of times. V is TRBV27 and J is TRBJ1-6; D call uncertain. This CDR3 is built from 14 residues. The germline V gene encodes CDR1 MNHEY and CDR2 SMNVEV (reference sequence). V lost 2 bases and J lost 9, with 11 bases in between. CDR3 region: CASSLSISSSPLHF. The CDR3 nucleotides are TGTGCCAGCAGTTTAAGCATATCTAGTTCACCCCTCCACTTT.